This TCR beta chain was captured by sequencing in a study of cytomegalovirus exposure and HLA in healthy donors. Study-wide points: Sequences of the TCR beta chain were said to predict the HLA-A and HLA-B alleles of most subjects accurately. Presence/absence analysis assumed near-uniform sequencing depth across donors. Accounts indicate the classifier identified cytomegalovirus status with strong specificity and sensitivity.

The PCR was carried out with 60 Vbeta primers and 13 Jbeta primers. In the original analysis: Roughly 9.9 million shared chains were among the 80 million or so unique TCR beta chains that a later analysis counted. TCRdb keeps only in-frame clones here, not all; method: immunoSEQ multiplex PCR. V and J calls and clone size come straight from that table; D and trimming were deduced from the DNA. The sample consists of approximately 110,000 clones, roughly 81% of them appearing once. From germline, CDR1 is MNHEY and CDR2 SMNVEV (reference sequence). With 4 bases removed from V and 5 bases from J, the gap between germline ends came to 11 bases. The CDR3 runs 13 residues. As regards this clone: Its antigen is not known.

The origin of this receptor is a woman aged 25 to 39 in good health and CMV-seronegative. The specimen was PBMCs. The chain joins TRBV27 to TRBJ2-5, with D possibly TRBD2 on 6 matching bases. The CDR3 DNA follows: TGTGCCAGCAGTTGGAGGGCCCGGGAGACCCAGTACTTC. Translating gives CASSWRARETQYF.